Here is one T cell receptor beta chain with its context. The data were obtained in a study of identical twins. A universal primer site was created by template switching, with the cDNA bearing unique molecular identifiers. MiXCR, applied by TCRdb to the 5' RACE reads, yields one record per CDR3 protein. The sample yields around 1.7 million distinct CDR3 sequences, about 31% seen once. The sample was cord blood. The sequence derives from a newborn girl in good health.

The CDR3 protein is CASSQGAGRNIQYF. CDR3 nucleotides: TGTGCCAGCAGCCAGGGGGCAGGGAGAAACATTCAGTACTTC. The J gene is TRBJ2-4, the V gene TRBV3-1; TRBD1 is a possible D gene (6 bases). Germline CDR1 reads LGHDT; CDR2 reads YNNKEL (reference sequence). The length of the CDR3 is 14 residues. Trimming left V 3 bases short and J 6 bases short, with 12 bases between.